This T cell receptor beta chain came from a study of blood T cell repertoires in COVID-19. Whole-study context: From T cells, B-cell-depleted T cells, or PBMCs came the material, which was cDNA or gDNA.

Using immunoSEQ multiplex PCR, the repertoire was profiled, and TCRdb retains in-frame clones only, with some absent. Here the sample spans some 200,000 clones, approximately 90% being singletons. Cohort allocation depended upon clinical history that participants reported. Symptom resolution, clearance, or two negative PCRs marked the recovered donors of Cohort 3. This clone was observed a single time. Germline CDR1 reads MDHEN; CDR2 reads SYDVKM. With 6 bases clipped from V and 5 bases from J, the junction kept 9 bases outside the gene matches. The CDR3 extends over 15 amino acids. The TCR originated in a woman aged 25-40 years who had recovered from COVID-19. The V and J genes are TRBV28 and TRBJ2-1, with TRBD1 identical over 8 bases. Sequencing input: PBMCs or T cells enriched from blood (not recorded which). The CDR3 protein is CASSLDRDNNNEQFF. In DNA form, the CDR3 reads TGTGCCAGCAGCTTGGACAGGGACAACAACAATGAGCAGTTCTTC.